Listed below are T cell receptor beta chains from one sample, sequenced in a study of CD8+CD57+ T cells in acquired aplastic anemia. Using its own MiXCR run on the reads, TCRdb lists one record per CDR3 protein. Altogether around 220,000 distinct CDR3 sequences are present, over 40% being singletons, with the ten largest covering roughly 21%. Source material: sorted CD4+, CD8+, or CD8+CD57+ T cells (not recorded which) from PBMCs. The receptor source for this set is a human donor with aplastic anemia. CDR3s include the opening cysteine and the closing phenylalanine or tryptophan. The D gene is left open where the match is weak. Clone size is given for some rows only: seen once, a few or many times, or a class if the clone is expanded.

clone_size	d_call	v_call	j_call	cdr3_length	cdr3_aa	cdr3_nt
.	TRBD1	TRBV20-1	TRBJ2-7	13	CSAWDRASNEQYF	TGCAGTGCTTGGGACAGGGCGTCGAACGAGCAGTACTTC
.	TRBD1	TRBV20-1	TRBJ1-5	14	CSAREDRGNQPQHF	TGCAGTGCTAGAGAAGACAGGGGTAACCAGCCCCAGCATTTT
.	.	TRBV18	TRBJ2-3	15	CASSPSELGTDTQYF	TGTGCCAGCTCACCGTCGGAACTTGGCACAGATACGCAGTATTTT
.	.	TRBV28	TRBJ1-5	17	CASSLPLGGISNQPQHF	TGTGCCAGCAGTTTGCCCCTTGGGGGGATAAGCAATCAGCCCCAGCATTTT
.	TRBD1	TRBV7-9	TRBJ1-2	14	CASSLETGAYGYTF	TGTGCCAGCAGCTTAGAGACAGGGGCATATGGCTACACCTTC
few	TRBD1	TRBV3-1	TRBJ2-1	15	CASSLIRDRDNEQFF	TGTGCCAGCAGCCTCATTAGGGACAGGGACAATGAGCAGTTCTTC
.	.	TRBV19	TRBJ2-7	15	CASSIRGPSPYEQYF	TGTGCCAGTAGTATCAGGGGCCCGAGCCCCTACGAGCAGTACTTC
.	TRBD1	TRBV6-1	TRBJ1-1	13	CASSDRDSSEAFF	TGTGCCAGCAGCGACCGGGACAGCTCTGAAGCTTTCTTT
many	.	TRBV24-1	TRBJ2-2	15	CATSDTVTNTGELFF	TGTGCCACCAGTGATACAGTTACGAACACCGGGGAGCTGTTTTTT
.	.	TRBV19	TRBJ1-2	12	CASSIIGDGYTF	TGTGCCAGTAGTATAATAGGGGATGGCTACACCTTC
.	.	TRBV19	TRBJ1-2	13	CASSISRVYGYTF	TGTGCCAGTAGTATCTCCAGGGTATATGGCTACACCTTC
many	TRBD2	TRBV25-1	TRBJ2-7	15	CASSEYGSGGYEQYF	TGTGCCAGCAGTGAATATGGGAGCGGGGGCTACGAGCAGTACTTC
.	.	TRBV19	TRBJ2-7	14	CAGSRVRESYEQYF	TGTGCCGGTAGTAGGGTCAGGGAGTCCTACGAGCAGTACTTC
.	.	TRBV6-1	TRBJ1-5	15	CASRPHELPNQPQHF	TGTGCCAGCAGACCCCACGAGCTCCCCAATCAGCCCCAGCATTTT
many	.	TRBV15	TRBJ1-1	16	CATSRDKGRKNTEAFF	TGTGCCACCAGCAGAGATAAGGGACGGAAGAACACTGAAGCTTTCTTT
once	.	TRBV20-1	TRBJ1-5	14	CSAREQFSNQPQHF	TGCAGTGCTAGAGAGCAGTTTAGCAATCAGCCCCAGCATTTT
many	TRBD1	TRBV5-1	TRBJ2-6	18	CASSLATGADSGANVLTF	TGCGCCAGCAGCTTGGCCACAGGGGCCGACTCTGGGGCCAACGTCCTGACTTTC
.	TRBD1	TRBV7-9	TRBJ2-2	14	CASMVGQGHRGAVF	TGTGCAAGCATGGTGGGACAGGGGCACCGGGGAGCTGTTTTT
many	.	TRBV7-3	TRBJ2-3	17	CASSLTGYSQTTDTQYF	TGTGCCAGCAGCTTAACTGGCTATAGTCAGACAACAGATACGCAGTATTTT
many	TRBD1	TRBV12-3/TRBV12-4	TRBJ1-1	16	CASSIHRGVGNTEAFF	TGTGCCAGCAGTATCCACAGGGGCGTGGGGAACACTGAAGCTTTCTTT
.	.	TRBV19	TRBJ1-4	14	CASSIGGEGEKLFF	TGTGCCAGTAGTATAGGGGGGGAAGGCGAAAAACTGTTTTTT
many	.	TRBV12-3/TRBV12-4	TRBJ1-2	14	CASSLVTDLYGYTF	TGTGCCAGCAGTTTAGTTACGGATTTATATGGCTACACCTTC
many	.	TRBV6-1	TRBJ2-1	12	CASRKDPNEQFF	TGTGCCAGCAGGAAGGACCCTAATGAGCAGTTCTTC
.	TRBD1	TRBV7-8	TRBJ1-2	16	CASSHSTGATSYGYTF	TGTGCCAGCAGCCACTCGACAGGGGCAACCTCTTATGGCTACACCTTC
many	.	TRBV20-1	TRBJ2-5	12	CSASFNQETQYF	TGCAGTGCTAGTTTCAATCAAGAGACCCAGTACTTC
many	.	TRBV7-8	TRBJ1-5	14	CASSFGYSNQPQHF	TGTGCCAGCAGCTTTGGTTATAGCAATCAGCCCCAGCATTTT
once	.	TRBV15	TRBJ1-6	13	CASRKAYNSPLHF	TGTGCCTCAAGGAAGGCGTATAATTCACCCCTCCACTTT
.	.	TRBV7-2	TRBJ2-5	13	CASSLGSVETQYF	TGCGCCAGCAGCCTGGGGTCAGTGGAGACCCAGTACTTC
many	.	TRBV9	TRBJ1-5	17	CASSVAQGGWRNQPQHF	TGTGCCAGCAGCGTAGCTCAAGGGGGGTGGCGCAATCAGCCCCAGCATTTT
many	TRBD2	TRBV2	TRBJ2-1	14	CASMGTSGGYEQFF	TGTGCCAGCATGGGGACTAGCGGGGGGTATGAGCAGTTCTTC
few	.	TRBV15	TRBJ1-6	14	CATSRSLDVTPLHF	TGTGCCACCAGCAGATCCTTAGACGTGACACCCCTCCACTTT
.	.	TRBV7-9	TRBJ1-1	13	CASERQMNTEAFF	TGTGCCAGCGAAAGACAGATGAACACTGAAGCTTTCTTT
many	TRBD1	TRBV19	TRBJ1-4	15	CASSAQGATNEKLFF	TGTGCCAGTAGTGCCCAGGGGGCAACTAATGAAAAACTGTTTTTT
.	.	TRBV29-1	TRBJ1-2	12	CSVEQRTYGYTF	TGCAGCGTAGAGCAGCGTACCTATGGCTACACCTTC
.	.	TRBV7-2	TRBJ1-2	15	CASSQDGALVYGYTF	TGTGCCAGCAGCCAAGATGGGGCGCTAGTCTATGGCTACACCTTC
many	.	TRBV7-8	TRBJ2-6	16	CASSLGPWGGANVLTF	TGTGCCAGCAGCTTGGGACCCTGGGGTGGGGCCAACGTCCTGACTTTC
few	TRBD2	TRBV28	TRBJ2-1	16	CASSLMAGGADNEQFF	TGTGCCAGCAGTTTAATGGCGGGGGGGGCGGACAATGAGCAGTTCTTC